The 16 T cell receptor beta chains in this list originate from one sample, sequenced in a study of T cells in Graves' hyperthyroidism and ophthalmopathy. Amplification targeted TCR beta CDR3 regions from RNA transcripts. An initial round of RT-PCR targeting the TCR CDR3 relied on the HTBI primer set. TCRdb re-called the multiplex PCR reads through MiXCR, storing one row per CDR3 protein. The table lists some 350,000 distinct CDR3 sequences, roughly 13% of them singletons. The sample comprised blood. The receptors were gathered from a woman aged 35 to 49 with Graves' ophthalmopathy.

The rearrangement uses TRBV19 and TRBJ1-2; no clear D gene. The germline V gene encodes CDR1 LNHDA and CDR2 SQIVND (reference sequence). V lost 0 bases, J lost 4 bases, and 12 bases lay in between. The CDR3 is made up of 15 amino acids. The CDR3 loop is CASSIDGDTTYGYTF. In nucleotides, the CDR3 is TGTGCCAGTAGTATAGATGGTGACACCACCTATGGCTACACCTTC.

This clonotype was counted ten times or more. The chain employs TRBV3-1 and TRBJ2-7, with D unresolved. Trimming removed 1 base from V and 6 bases from J, with 7 bases in between. This CDR3 region has 12 residues. CDR1 is LGHDT and CDR2 is YNNKEL in the germline V gene (reference sequence). The CDR3 sequence is CASSQGSSEQYF. CDR3 DNA sequence: TGTGCCAGCAGCCAAGGTTCATCCGAGCAGTACTTC.

CDR3 nucleotide sequence: TGTGCCAGCAGCCACTTGCGCGGACCGGGACAGGGGGTCACTGAAGCTTTCTTT. It encodes CASSHLRGPGQGVTEAFF. The chain couples TRBV7-9 to TRBJ1-1; 11 bases agree with TRBD1. Germline trimming cut 5 bases from V and 4 bases from J; bases unmatched to any gene: 15. This CDR3 is built from 18 residues. Germline assignment: CDR1 SEHNR and CDR2 FQNEAQ (reference sequence). The entire variable domain, with the rest obtained from reference TRBV7-9 and TRBJ1-1, is as follows: DTGVSQNPRHKITKRGQNVTFRCDPISEHNRLYWYRQTLGQGPEFLTYFQNEAQLEKSRLLSDRFSAERPKGSFSTLEIQRTEQGDSAMYLCASSHLRGPGQGVTEAFFGQGTRLTVV.

This clonotype has at least ten counts. The chain recombines TRBV27 with TRBJ1-5, with a possible D match to TRBD1 (5 bases). Trimming removed 4 bases from V and 2 bases from J, with 12 bases in between. Germline CDR1 MNHEY, CDR2 SMNVEV (reference sequence). This CDR3 has 15 residues. Written as DNA, the CDR3 is TGTGCCAGCAGTTCGGGACCCTTGGGCAATCAGCCCCAGCATTTT. It codes for CASSSGPLGNQPQHF.

In its sample, this clonotype was seen a few times. The chain employs TRBV10-3 and TRBJ1-2, with D possibly being TRBD1 (6 bases). The V end lost 7 bases, the J end lost 5 bases, and 14 bases lay between the germline ends. Germline CDR1 reads ENHRY; CDR2 reads SYGVKD. CDR3 length equals 13 residues. The CDR3 nucleotides are TGTGCCATCATCTCAGACAGGCAGTATGGCTACACCTTC. Translation: CAIISDRQYGYTF.

This clonotype was counted between two and nine times. The DNA of the CDR3 is TGTGCCAGCAGCTTAAGACCCCCTTTGACGGGGAACACTGAAGCTTTCTTT. Translation gives CASSLRPPLTGNTEAFF. The chain carries TRBV7-6 and TRBJ1-1; D call uncertain. Between the trimmed V and J ends, which lost 2 bases and 1 base, there was a span of 17 bases. There are 17 residues in the CDR3. Per the germline V gene, CDR1 is SGHVS and CDR2 is FNYEAQ. The entire variable domain, with the rest obtained from reference TRBV7-6 and TRBJ1-1, is as follows: GAGVSQSPRYKVTKRGQDVALRCDPISGHVSLYWYRQALGQGPEFLTYFNYEAQQDKSGLPNDRFSAERPEGSISTLTIQRTEQRDSAMYRCASSLRPPLTGNTEAFFGQGTRLTVV.

This clonotype was observed a handful of times. The chain employs TRBV29-1 and TRBJ2-5, with 7 bases lining up with TRBD2. Germline CDR1 SQVTM, CDR2 ANQGSEA. V was pared by 5 bases and J by 5 bases, with 14 bases of the junction left unmatched. CDR3 length: 15 amino acids. The CDR3 loop reads CSVHGEGLKGETQYF. The DNA for the CDR3 is TGCAGCGTTCATGGGGAGGGCCTGAAGGGGGAGACCCAGTACTTC.

The V call is TRBV5-1, the J call TRBJ2-1, with 13 bases that match TRBD2. Trimming cost V 3 bases and J 7 bases; bases outside gene matches: 4. The CDR3 runs to 15 residues. Per the germline V gene, CDR1 is SGHRS and CDR2 is YFSETQ. The CDR3 region has the DNA TGCGCCAGCAGCTGGGGACTAGCGGGAATGAATGAGCAGTTCTTC. This codes for CASSWGLAGMNEQFF. Based on the CDR3 plus reference TRBV5-1 and TRBJ2-1, the full variable domain is KAGVTQTPRYLIKTRGQQVTLSCSPISGHRSVSWYQQTPGQGLQFLFEYFSETQRNKGNFPGRFSGRQFSNSRSEMNVSTLELGDSALYLCASSWGLAGMNEQFFGPGTRLTVL.

A word on this clonotype: A much larger clone lies a single base off, so this may be a read error. The J gene is TRBJ1-2, the V gene TRBV3-1; a weak D match, TRBD1 (5 bases). This CDR3 has 14 residues. Between the trimmed V and J ends, which lost 4 bases and 7 bases, there was a span of 16 bases. CDR1 is LGHDT, CDR2 YNNKEL, per germline (reference sequence). The CDR3 DNA reads TGTGCCAGCAGCCTAGTTCCGGGGGGTACTGGCTACACCTTC. Translated, it gives CASSLVPGGTGYTF.

This clonotype was observed at least ten times. The chain couples TRBV2 to TRBJ2-3; 11 nucleotides match TRBD2. Germline CDR1 is SNHLY and CDR2 is FYNNEI. CDR3 length equals 15 residues. V lost 8 bases, J lost 0 bases, and 4 bases stayed unmatched. The CDR3 DNA is TGTGCCAGCCTAGCGGGGGGCATCAGCACAGATACGCAGTATTTT. Amino acid sequence: CASLAGGISTDTQYF.

This clonotype has at least ten counts. The chain carries TRBV12-3 or TRBV12-4 and TRBJ2-1, with D perhaps TRBD1 or TRBD2 (6 bases each). This CDR3 is 19 amino acids long. V gave up 3 bases and J gave up 3 bases, with 24 bases separating them. The CDR3 region has the DNA TGTGCCAGCAGTTTTAAGGGGGGCGGGGTCCCCACAAGCTACAATGAGCAGTTCTTC. As protein: CASSFKGGGVPTSYNEQFF.

As to this clonotype: One base away lies a much larger clone, so this may be a sequencing read error. J is TRBJ2-1 and V is TRBV3-1, with 14 bases matching TRBD2. The V gene's germline CDR1 is LGHDT and CDR2 YNNKEL (reference sequence). The length of the CDR3 is 18 residues. The V gene end was trimmed by 4 bases and the J gene end by 6 bases; junction bases not matched to a gene: 11. The CDR3 region has the DNA TGTGCCAGCAGCCCCCGACTAGCGGGAGGGCAGAGATGCAATGAGCAGTTCTTC. Translated: CASSPRLAGGQRCNEQFF.

The chain links TRBV5-4 to TRBJ2-7; D may be TRBD1 (6 bases). Per the germline V gene, CDR1 is SGHNT and CDR2 is YYREEE (reference sequence). Trimming cost V 1 base and J 1 base, with 12 bases left between them. The CDR3 has 15 amino acids. This CDR3 is CASSLRGQRSYEQYF. DNA for the CDR3: TGTGCCAGCAGCTTGCGAGGACAGCGATCCTACGAGCAGTACTTC.

In its sample, this clonotype was seen many times. V gene TRBV2 combines with J gene TRBJ1-6; D is undetermined. Germline assignment: CDR1 SNHLY and CDR2 FYNNEI. V dropped 0 bases and J dropped 7 bases, with 10 bases sitting between them. This CDR3 has 15 residues. CDR3 loop: CASSEARAVNSPLHF. DNA for the CDR3: TGTGCCAGCAGTGAAGCTAGGGCAGTAAATTCACCCCTCCACTTT.

Comments on this clonotype: This may arise from a read error, as a much more abundant clone is one base away. This chain uses TRBV12-3 or TRBV12-4 with TRBJ2-7; no clear D gene. The CDR3 contains 11 residues. This CDR3 reads CARSLRAEQYF. For the CDR3, the DNA is TGTGCCCGCAGTTTAAGAGCCGAGCAGTACTTC.

This clonotype has a count of ten or more. The CDR3 DNA sequence: TGTGCCAGCAGTCCCCCCTTCCCACGGGGATTTTACGAGCAGTACTTC. This gives the protein CASSPPFPRGFYEQYF. V is TRBV6-1 and J is TRBJ2-7; perhaps TRBD2 as D (5 bases). Germline values: CDR1 MNHNS, CDR2 SASEGT. Trimming shortened V by 5 bases and J by 4 bases, and 21 bases separated the two germline ends. The CDR3 runs to 16 residues.